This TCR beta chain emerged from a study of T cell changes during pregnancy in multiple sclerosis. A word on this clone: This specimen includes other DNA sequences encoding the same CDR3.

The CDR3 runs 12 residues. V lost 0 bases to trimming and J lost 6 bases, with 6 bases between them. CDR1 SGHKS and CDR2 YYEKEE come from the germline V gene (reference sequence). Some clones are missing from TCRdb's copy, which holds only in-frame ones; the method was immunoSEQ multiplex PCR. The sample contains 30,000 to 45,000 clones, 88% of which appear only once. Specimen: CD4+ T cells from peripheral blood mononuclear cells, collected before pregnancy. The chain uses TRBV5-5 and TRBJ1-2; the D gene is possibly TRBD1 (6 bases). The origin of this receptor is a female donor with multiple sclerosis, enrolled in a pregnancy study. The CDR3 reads CASSLDRDGYTF. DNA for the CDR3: TGTGCCAGCAGCTTGGACAGGGATGGCTACACCTTC.